This paragraph reports one T cell receptor beta chain. Its cognate antigen has yet to be identified. The cohort consisted of hundreds of healthy bone marrow donors. At the time of sampling, every cohort member was nominally healthy, though immune exposures that went unrecorded were likely present. The donor tested CMV seronegative, placing the donor among the 350 or so seronegative members of the cohort. A peripheral blood sample was provided by each donor, and peripheral blood mononuclear cells were used for TCR beta sequencing. The Qiagen DNeasy Blood Extraction Kit was used to extract genomic DNA from the blood cell samples. The CDR3, from cysteine to phenylalanine, totals 15 residues. Of the read, only the CDR3 DNA is kept; its 45 bases are in frame from base 1. The junction carries 8 bases between V and J, which are trimmed by 0 bases and 1 base respectively. The germline V gene (reference sequence) yields SGHNT for CDR1 and YYREEE for CDR2.

The entry originates in a study of cytomegalovirus exposure and HLA in healthy donors (dated by TCRdb to about 2017). Some background on the complete study: In an earlier analysis of under 750 of the donors, about 270 Gb of sequence data and approximately 100 million unique TCR beta sequences from some 170 million T cells were reported. Roughly 5 DR-DQ haplotypes were treated as single units for association and clustering because of strong linkage in the cohort. The study profiled the T cell repertoires of some 610 subjects by immunosequencing and related them to cytomegalovirus serostatus. In a later genetic analysis, genome-wide SNP genotypes for about three fifths of the roughly 670 donors were used, and that subset was treated as a discovery cohort. A later analysis re-examined previously published TCR beta repertoires from about 700 donors and added high-resolution HLA genotyping to investigate patterns of TCR occurrence. About 280 gigabases of sequencing data and tens of millions of unique TCR sequences made up an early release that covered some 640 HLA-typed donors. To decide whether each TCR beta V gene segment behaved as functional or pseudogenic, an earlier analysis of some 540 of the donors relied on high-throughput TCR beta sequencing. The number of donors typed differed by locus, with about 620-630 for A, B, C, DRB1 and DQB1, around 560 for DQA1, 606 for DPA1, and roughly 450 for DPB1. Class I and class II HLA loci were covered by the typing at four-digit resolution. Every discovery cohort repertoire had been produced on one sequencing platform. Donor age, sex, ethnicity and CMV serostatus were compiled alongside the repertoire data. The aim of the study was to test whether cataloging public T cell receptors could identify signatures of past pathogen exposure. Of the 398 genotyped donors, less than 85% were placed in the genetic ancestry cluster associated with self-reported Caucasian donors. Rather than drawing on any new phenotypic data, the later analysis identified candidate immune exposures from TCR beta sequences and the way those sequences occurred across donors. Among some 400 genotyped donors of the cohort, an average of around 240,000 unique TCR beta nucleotide sequences was sequenced per donor, of which roughly 18% were non-productive. To predict cytomegalovirus infection status, the study brought together high-throughput TCR immunosequencing, statistical association of individual TCRs with disease status, and machine learning. In addition to the first cohort of approximately 670 subjects, a separate validation cohort of over 90 different subjects was used. Paper-wide results and their limitations: A cluster of highly shared sequence variants was judged likely to represent a technical artifact of the sequencing pipeline. Cytomegalovirus status was reported to be diagnosed by the classifier with high specificity and sensitivity in both the original and validation cohorts. A further reported finding was that TCR beta sequences accurately predicted the HLA-A and HLA-B alleles for most subjects in the first cohort. In a later analysis, HLA-associated TCR beta chains were found to be more clonally expanded and to have lower generation probabilities than equally common non-associated chains. Sequencing depth was assumed to be roughly uniform across donors in the presence/absence analyses, though that assumption may not hold. About 17 rarely observed V segments, including chromosome 9 orphons, were excluded from the earlier analysis of some 590 of the donors because counts were too low. The cohort was sequenced for TCR beta chains only, and without alpha or paired-chain data the features that could be detected were limited. A later genetic analysis reported fewer N-insertions in productive TCRs among donors in an Asian-associated ancestry cluster than the approximately 700-donor mean. While some public TCRs were present in many individuals, most TCR sequences turned up only very rarely across donors. Immune exposure information for the cohort was limited to CMV serostatus. Assigning TCR associations to individual alleles was difficult when HLA alleles, especially DR and DQ, strongly co-occurred. Correlated functional status among segregating V segments might be attributable to linkage disequilibrium, but an unknown experimental factor could not be ruled out. An association between a missense DCLRE1C variant and V-gene and J-gene trimming of TCR beta chains was found in a later genetic analysis and replicated in an independent cohort. A few of the identified cytomegalovirus-associated TCR beta chains were confirmed in vitro to be specific for cytomegalovirus antigens. Because some donors lacked HLA typing at each locus, the association tests relied only on the typed subset. The authors suggested that the approach could potentially be generalized to other disease states and immunological phenotypes. Broadly in line with IMGT annotations, most TCR beta V segments showed up in productive rearrangements about 87% or about 30% of the time in an earlier analysis of approximately 640 of the donors. According to a later analysis, parvovirus B19, influenza, CMV and Epstein-Barr virus appeared linked to several top co-occurrence clusters. A later analysis found that TCR association rates varied across HLA loci, with DRB1 alleles showing the most associated TCRs and HLA-C alleles the fewest. Most CMV-associated TCR beta chains appeared to be HLA-restricted in a later analysis, and the HLA associations seemed to be driven largely by CMV exposure. A later analysis associated 15,000 or so TCR beta sequences with specific HLA alleles at a false discovery rate of 0.05. The 87-base-pair reads could not distinguish some IMGT-functional V segments, including TRBV6-2 and TRBV6-3, so those segments were excluded. A total of about 180 TCR beta chains were listed by the study as associated with cytomegalovirus.

The method was the immunoSEQ multiplex PCR assay. A mixture of 60 forward primers for TCR Vbeta segments and 13 reverse primers for TCR Jbeta segments was used in the multiplex PCR. The CDR3 region of rearranged TCR beta genes was amplified from genomic DNA with a multiplex PCR assay. Amplified TCR beta libraries were sequenced as 87-base-pair reads on the Illumina HiSeq System. As for the authors' bioinformatics: Across the 600 to 700 repertoires, a later analysis counted tens of millions of unique TCR beta chains, 8.5 million to 12 million of which were shared by at least two donors. Raw reads were error-corrected and collapsed into unique sequences with a nearest-neighbor algorithm that merged closely related sequences to remove PCR and sequencing errors. V, D and J gene segments were assigned by aligning CDR3 sequences to IMGT reference sequences. Each retained sequence needed at least a six-nucleotide match to both a V gene segment and a J gene segment. A rearrangement counted as productive if the CDR3 had no stop codons and remained in frame with V and J, and every other rearrangement counted as non-productive. Following IMGT convention, CDR3 was defined as the stretch from the second conserved V-encoded cysteine up to the conserved J-encoded phenylalanine. The earlier analysis of fewer than 750 of the donors excluded sequences that lacked an unambiguous match to a single V gene segment. In an earlier analysis of a few hundred of the donors, V segments were called functional above 56.7% productive rearrangements and were called segregating when the between-donor standard deviation exceeded 5%. A statistical classification framework was built for diagnosing cytomegalovirus status from the catalog of TCR beta chain sequences. A later analysis assigned V and J genes by comparing TCR nucleotide sequences with IMGT/GENE-DB human TR gene sequences. Using the TCRdist pipeline, a later analysis assigned CDR3 sequences along with most-parsimonious VDJ recombination scenarios. A later analysis defined each TCR beta chain by its CDR3 amino acid sequence plus V-gene family, and excluded reads lacking a unique V-gene family. To address suspected cross-contamination and a sequencing artifact, a later analysis removed a few hundred highly shared, low-generation-probability nucleotide sequences. A later analysis calculated a clonal expansion index for each public chain from normalized within-repertoire ranks of inferred template counts. A later analysis computed generation probabilities with a VDJ recombination model fitted to out-of-frame rearrangements, and checked the results against IGoR. A later analysis scored TCR-TCR, TCR-HLA and TCR-CMV co-occurrence with hypergeometric tests, applying a repertoire-size bias correction to TCR pairs. False discovery rates were estimated in a later analysis by permuting HLA or CMV assignments 20 times. In a later analysis, co-occurring TCRs were grouped using DBSCAN, with TCRdist sequence similarity added in when clustering inside HLA-allele-positive subsets. For co-occurrence clustering, repertoires with fewer than 30,000 or more than 120,000 public chains were excluded, along with four or five repertoires with anomalous nucleotide sharing. In TCRdb, the immuneACCESS table is reduced to in-frame sequences with V and J assigned. These tables do not hold every clone; where another copy was compared, an unresolved V gene accounts for under half, and the others remain unexplained. V, J and clone size were drawn from that table, and D and trimming were deduced from the DNA. The sample's table covers 100,000 to 150,000 clones. Jointly, the top ten make up roughly 1% of the sample.

The origin of this receptor is a man aged 18 to 35 in good health and CMV-seronegative. The V gene is TRBV5-4 and the J gene is TRBJ1-5; TRBD1 might be the D gene, on 6 matching bases. The sequencing sample was made of PBMCs. The sequenced DNA: TGTGCCAGCAGCTTGGGGGGGCGCAGCAATCAGCCCCAGCATTTT. Its translation reads: CASSLGGRSNQPQHF.